This T cell receptor beta chain was observed in a study of beta chain features in type 1 diabetes. Whole-study findings and limits: Researchers report that Type 1 diabetes patients had moderately but significantly shorter TCRB CDR3s across all four CD4+ subsets.

The entirety of the isolated RNA underwent reverse transcription, so expressed TCRB transcripts were sequenced. The repertoire was sequenced with immunoSEQ multiplex PCR; TCRdb's copy has only in-frame clones and lacks some. The sample has about 53,000 clones, 55% to 75% seen once. With respect to this clone: Its antigen is currently unknown.

The trim removed 5 bases at V and 10 bases at J, leaving 11 bases unmatched. Germline values: CDR1 MGHRA, CDR2 YSYEKL. The CDR3 is made up of 15 amino acids. The sequence was obtained from a woman between 25 and 40 years old with type 1 diabetes. The chain uses TRBV4-1 and TRBJ2-4; 10 bases align to TRBD1. The sequencing sample was made of stem cell memory CD4+ T cells from blood. In nucleotides, the CDR3 is TGCGCCAGCAGCTTTCAAGGACAGGGGGAGTCTATTCAGTACTTC. Residues: CASSFQGQGESIQYF.